These 18 T cell receptor beta chains were all obtained from the same sample, sequenced in a study of identical twins. Via MiXCR, TCRdb re-called the 5' RACE reads, giving one row per CDR3 protein. The data show some 900,000 distinct CDR3 sequences, 9% to 15% seen once. The sample was also linked to a second study, of yellow fever vaccine responses in identical twins.

The material sequenced was PBMCs. These receptor sequences come from a young woman in good health.

This rearrangement joins TRBV11-2 to TRBJ2-3; D might be TRBD1 (6 bases). This CDR3 spans 14 amino acids. V lost 8 bases, J lost 2 bases, and 14 bases lay in between. CDR1 and CDR2 from the germline V gene are SGHAT and FQNNGV. CDR3 in DNA: TGTGCCAGCGGACGACAGGCCCTCACAGATACGCAGTATTTT. This translates into CASGRQALTDTQYF.

V is TRBV20-1 and J is TRBJ2-1; TRBD2 agrees at 11 bases. The CDR3 has 15 residues. J gave up 6 bases and V 6 bases, and 10 bases lay outside the gene matches. Germline V gene sequence: CDR1 DFQATT, CDR2 SNEGSKA (reference sequence). Here the CDR3 DNA reads TGCAGTGCCCCATCCGGGACTAGCGGTCGCAATGAGCAGTTCTTC. Its translation is CSAPSGTSGRNEQFF.

In this sample, this clonotype turned up a few times. The gene calls are TRBV4-1 and TRBJ2-1; possibly TRBD2 for D (5 bases). Germline V gene lookup returns CDR1 MGHRA and CDR2 YSYEKL. This CDR3 has 14 amino acids. V lost 0 bases, J lost 9 bases, and 12 bases lay in between. The CDR3 nucleotides read TGCGCCAGCAGCCAAGATGAGGGAGTTCGTGAGCAGTTCTTC. It is translated as CASSQDEGVREQFF.

The sample holds a few counts of this clonotype. The V gene is TRBV5-5, the J gene TRBJ1-5, with TRBD1 as a possible D gene (5 bases). V dropped 3 bases and J dropped 1 base, with 11 bases sitting between them. The CDR3 is 15 residues long. Germline lookup yields CDR1 SGHKS and CDR2 YYEKEE (reference sequence). The CDR3 here is CASSWNRDSNQPQHF. The DNA of the CDR3 is TGTGCCAGCAGCTGGAACCGGGACAGCAATCAGCCCCAGCATTTT.

The table lists this clonotype with a few counts. The chain links TRBV6-1 to TRBJ2-1; 7 bases agree with TRBD2. The CDR3 covers 16 residues. Germline V gives CDR1 MNHNS, CDR2 SASEGT. V was clipped by 4 bases and J by 8 bases; unmatched bases: 14. This CDR3 reads CASSGPFSGGLDEQFF. CDR3 DNA: TGTGCCAGCAGTGGCCCTTTTTCGGGGGGTCTCGATGAGCAGTTCTTC.

The chain is built from TRBV12-5 and TRBJ1-2; 7 nucleotides agree with TRBD1. Germline V gene sequence: CDR1 LGHNT, CDR2 FRNRAP. The length of the CDR3 is 14 residues. V shed 6 bases, J shed 3 bases, and the junction held 7 bases outside the gene matches. CDR3 region: CASGIQGSYYGYTF. The CDR3 DNA reads TGTGCTAGTGGGATACAGGGGTCTTACTATGGCTACACCTTC. The full variable domain, in which reference TRBV12-5 and TRBJ1-2 provide the parts outside the CDR3, is DARVTQTPRHKVTEMGQEVTMRCQPILGHNTVFWYRQTMMQGLELLAYFRNRAPLDDSGMPKDRFSAEMPDATLATLKIQPSEPRDSAVYFCASGIQGSYYGYTFGSGTRLTVV.

A few counts support this clonotype. The V call is TRBV27, the J call TRBJ2-7, with 9 bases that match TRBD1. Germline-derived CDR1 and CDR2 are MNHEY and SMNVEV (reference sequence). Trimming took 10 bases from V and 7 from J; bases not matched to a gene: 5. The CDR3 extends over 11 amino acids. CDR3 in amino acids: CATGTGREQYV. The CDR3 DNA sequence: TGTGCCACCGGGACAGGGAGGGAGCAGTACGTC.

The chain carries TRBV2 and TRBJ2-5; 9 nucleotides match TRBD2. This CDR3 is 17 amino acids long. Germline V gives CDR1 SNHLY, CDR2 FYNNEI. V dropped 4 bases and J dropped 5; count of bases not matched to a gene: 14. The CDR3 here is CASSVGGYSGSGETQYF. CDR3 sequence (DNA): TGTGCCAGCAGTGTTGGGGGGTATAGCGGGAGCGGCGAGACCCAGTACTTC.

The chain uses TRBV20-1 and TRBJ2-3; 8 nucleotides line up with TRBD2. V was pared by 1 base and J by 2 bases, with 5 bases of the junction left unmatched. CDR1 and CDR2 from the germline V gene are DFQATT and SNEGSKA (reference sequence). The CDR3 is made up of 15 amino acids. The chain's CDR3 is CSARGVAGYTDTQYF. Written as DNA, the CDR3 is TGCAGTGCTAGAGGGGTAGCGGGGTACACAGATACGCAGTATTTT.

Only a few counts were recorded for this clonotype. V is TRBV20-1 and J is TRBJ2-2; D call uncertain. CDR3 length: 14 amino acids. Germline V gene sequence: CDR1 DFQATT, CDR2 SNEGSKA (reference sequence). With 0 bases removed from V and 1 base from J, the gap between germline ends came to 6 bases. The CDR3 DNA is TGCAGTGCTAGAGATTATATGAACACCGGGGAGCTGTTTTTT. This codes for CSARDYMNTGELFF.

This clonotype has just a few counts. The V call is TRBV12-3 or TRBV12-4, the J call TRBJ2-6; D gene uncertain. The V end lost 1 base, the J end lost 0 bases, and 4 bases lay between the germline ends. This CDR3 comprises 15 residues. The CDR3 region has the DNA TGTGCCAGCAGTTTAGGGCGCTCTGGGGCCAACGTCCTGACTTTC. Its translation is CASSLGRSGANVLTF.

This clonotype was picked up a small number of times. The chain employs TRBV6-2 or TRBV6-3 and TRBJ2-3; the match to TRBD2 covers 15 bases. The CDR3 length is 18 residues. In germline, CDR1 is MNHEY, CDR2 SVGEGT. V trimming: 2 bases; J trimming: 0 bases; junction bases outside the gene matches: 3. This chain's CDR3 is CASSYGTSGGTSTDTQYF. DNA of the CDR3: TGTGCCAGCAGTTACGGGACTAGCGGGGGGACCAGCACAGATACGCAGTATTTT.

This clonotype has only a few counts. The genes are TRBV7-9 and TRBJ1-1; D perhaps matches TRBD1 (6 bases). The CDR3 extends over 14 amino acids. Trimming removed 4 bases from V and 2 bases from J, with 11 bases in between. Germline assignment: CDR1 SEHNR and CDR2 FQNEAQ (reference sequence). The CDR3 sequence is CASSSDRTNTEAFF. The CDR3 nucleotides are TGTGCCAGCAGCTCAGACAGGACAAACACTGAAGCTTTCTTT. Full variable domain (missing parts from reference TRBV7-9 and TRBJ1-1): DTGVSQNPRHKITKRGQNVTFRCDPISEHNRLYWYRQTLGQGPEFLTYFQNEAQLEKSRLLSDRFSAERPKGSFSTLEIQRTEQGDSAMYLCASSSDRTNTEAFFGQGTRLTVV.

The sample holds many counts of this clonotype. The J gene is TRBJ2-2, the V gene TRBV7-3; no clear D gene. Germline lookup yields CDR1 SGHTA and CDR2 FQGTGA. The CDR3 totals 12 residues. V was pared by 6 bases and J by 7 bases, with 9 bases between. In DNA, the CDR3 is TGTGCCAGCAGACCAGCGAACGGGGAGCTGTTTTTT. It yields the protein CASRPANGELFF.

This clonotype has a handful of counts. V gene TRBV3-1 combines with J gene TRBJ2-7; D not resolved. The V end lost 1 base, the J end lost 2 bases, and 12 bases lay between the germline ends. The CDR3 spans 15 residues. The germline CDR1 and CDR2 sequences are LGHDT and YNNKEL (reference sequence). The CDR3 region is CASSQGVGSPYEQYV. The CDR3 DNA follows: TGTGCCAGCAGCCAAGGCGTGGGCAGCCCCTACGAGCAGTACGTC.

V and J are TRBV5-6 and TRBJ2-1, with D unresolved. In germline, CDR1 is SGHDT, CDR2 YYEEEE. With 4 bases removed from V and 7 bases from J, the gap between germline ends came to 9 bases. This CDR3 region has 12 residues. The CDR3 nucleotides read TGTGCCAGCAGCCTAATGGTGAATGAGCAGTTCTTC. Residues: CASSLMVNEQFF.

The CDR3 here is CSARDPQRSRERWETQYF. CDR3 bases: TGCAGTGCTAGAGATCCCCAAAGATCGCGGGAGAGGTGGGAGACCCAGTACTTC. The genes are TRBV20-1 and TRBJ2-5, with 7 bases matching TRBD2. The CDR3 contains 18 residues. Germline values: CDR1 DFQATT, CDR2 SNEGSKA (reference sequence). V lost 0 bases, J lost 5 bases, and 18 bases stayed unmatched.

The rearrangement uses TRBV4-1 and TRBJ2-5, with D tentatively TRBD2 (6 bases). The CDR3 is 15 amino acids. Germline-derived CDR1 and CDR2 are MGHRA and YSYEKL. Trimming took 1 base from V and 2 from J, leaving 11 bases between them. The CDR3 loop is CASSQGRRGQETQYF. CDR3 DNA: TGCGCCAGCAGCCAAGGTCGGAGGGGACAAGAGACCCAGTACTTC.